This TCR beta chain was identified during a study of blood T cells in healthy people across ages. In germline, CDR1 is SGHRS, CDR2 YFSETQ. Trimming pared 5 bases from V and 4 bases from J, leaving 14 bases between. The CDR3 contains 14 residues. A sample-barcoded 5' primer and a J-beta primer mix were used in a second PCR of roughly 6 to 11 cycles. Each cDNA molecule received a tag from a template-switch adaptor that had 12 random nucleotides. MiXCR, applied by TCRdb to the 5' RACE reads, yields one record per CDR3 protein. The sample holds around 710,000 distinct CDR3 sequences, roughly 47% seen once.

The V call is TRBV5-1, the J call TRBJ2-3, with D perhaps TRBD1 or TRBD2 (5 bases each). Sequencing was performed on blood. The TCR was taken from a woman aged 55 to 70 in good health. In DNA form, the CDR3 reads TGCGCCAGCAGGAGAGGGCAGGGTGCAGATACGCAGTATTTT. Amino acids: CASRRGQGADTQYF.